The 9 T cell receptor beta chains reported below all come from one sample, sequenced in a study of graft-versus-host responses after intestinal transplantation listed by TCRdb under 2021. The label giving this sample's time point can be read as: cells obtained before transplantation from donor or recipient. These receptors are not linked to any known antigen. To prepare the library, the immunoSEQ multiplex PCR assay was applied. What TCRdb holds here is the immuneACCESS table cut down to in-frame rearrangements. Part of the clones is not present; checked against another copy, under half of the missing clones reflect an unresolved V gene, and the others are unexplained. Counted in this sample were over 75,000 clones; roughly 90% of them appeared once. Clones ranked in the top ten supply roughly 0.3% of the sample. The material was unstimulated CD4+ T cells sorted from spleen or lymph node cells, obtained before transplant. The receptors here all came from a human donor who was the organ donor for an intestinal transplant.

This clone was seen a single time. As DNA, the CDR3 is TGTGCCAGCTCACCTCAGGAGGGGGCGCAAATCCGTGGCTACACCTTC. Its translation is CASSPQEGAQIRGYTF. The chain is built from TRBV18 and TRBJ1-2, with 7 bases aligning to TRBD1. This CDR3 is built from 16 residues. The V and J ends lost 3 bases and 7 bases, in that order; junction bases with no gene match: 14. CDR1 and CDR2 (germline): KGHSH, LQKENI.

The rearrangement uses TRBV28 and TRBJ1-4, with a tentative D call TRBD1 (6 bases). The CDR3 contains 14 residues. The germline V gene has CDR1 MDHEN and CDR2 SYDVKM. Trimming took off 8 bases at V and 2 bases at J, with 12 bases between the two ends. CDR3 region: CASGGQMTNEKLFF. CDR3 coding DNA: TGTGCCAGCGGGGGACAAATGACTAATGAAAAACTGTTTTTT.

The chain joins TRBV7-2 to TRBJ1-1, with D unresolved. CDR3 size: 13 residues. V dropped 6 bases and J dropped 5 bases, with 13 bases sitting between them. Germline values: CDR1 SGHTA, CDR2 FQGNSA. This CDR3 reads CASRPWRGTEAFF. CDR3 bases: TGTGCCAGCAGACCCTGGAGAGGAACTGAAGCTTTCTTT.

The chain has TRBV7-9 and TRBJ2-3; D is uncertain. V gave up 4 bases and J gave up 4 bases, with 3 bases separating them. The CDR3 covers 11 residues. Germline lookup yields CDR1 SEHNR and CDR2 FQNEAQ (reference sequence). DNA of the CDR3: TGTGCCAGCAGCTCCGCAGATACGCAGTATTTT. Residues: CASSSADTQYF. Full variable domain (outside the CDR3, taken from reference TRBV7-9 and TRBJ2-3): DTGVSQNPRHKITKRGQNVTFRCDPISEHNRLYWYRQTLGQGPEFLTYFQNEAQLEKSRLLSDRFSAERPKGSFSTLEIQRTEQGDSAMYLCASSSADTQYFGPGTRLTVL.

This clone was seen just once. This rearrangement joins TRBV5-6 to TRBJ2-5; a weak D match, TRBD2 (6 bases). The CDR3 runs 15 residues. Between the trimmed V and J ends, which lost 1 base and 4 bases, there was a span of 14 bases. Germline lookup yields CDR1 SGHDT and CDR2 YYEEEE. CDR3: CASSLRSGGVETQYF. CDR3 sequence (DNA): TGTGCCAGCAGCTTGAGGTCCGGGGGAGTAGAGACCCAGTACTTC.

The gene calls are TRBV27 and TRBJ1-3; D gene uncertain. The V gene lost 3 bases and the J gene lost 3 bases, with 9 bases spanning the gap. There are 14 residues in the CDR3. CDR1 is MNHEY and CDR2 is SMNVEV in the germline V gene (reference sequence). In DNA, the CDR3 is TGTGCCAGCAGTTTCCGTCTCGGTGGAAACACCATATATTTT. This codes for CASSFRLGGNTIYF.

The J gene is TRBJ1-1, the V gene TRBV20-1; D is uncertain. Germline CDR1 DFQATT, CDR2 SNEGSKA (reference sequence). The length of the CDR3 is 9 residues. Trimming removed 5 bases at V and 11 bases at J, with 9 bases between. The CDR3 protein is CSAGLSAFF. In DNA, the CDR3 is TGCAGTGCTGGCCTCTCGGCTTTCTTT.

The chain has TRBV5-1 and TRBJ2-1; 7 positions agree with TRBD1. Germline V gene lookup returns CDR1 SGHRS and CDR2 YFSETQ. The CDR3 is 14 amino acids. V was clipped by 4 bases and J by 7 bases; unmatched bases: 8. CDR3 nucleotides: TGCGCCAGCAGCACGGACAGGTTGGGGAATGAGCAGTTCTTC. Its translation is CASSTDRLGNEQFF. Filled out from reference TRBV5-1 and TRBJ2-1, the complete variable domain reads KAGVTQTPRYLIKTRGQQVTLSCSPISGHRSVSWYQQTPGQGLQFLFEYFSETQRNKGNFPGRFSGRQFSNSRSEMNVSTLELGDSALYLCASSTDRLGNEQFFGPGTRLTVL.

The chain combines TRBV29-1 with TRBJ2-1; TRBD2 agrees at 13 bases. CDR3 size: 14 residues. V trimming: 5 bases; J trimming: 9 bases; junction bases outside the gene matches: 7. Germline values: CDR1 SQVTM, CDR2 ANQGSEA. The CDR3 reads CSVHTSGGAPEQFF. The DNA for the CDR3 is TGCAGCGTTCATACTAGCGGGGGGGCCCCTGAGCAGTTCTTC.